Shown below are 20 T cell receptor beta chains from a single sample sequenced in a study of CD8 T cells in Susac syndrome (dated by TCRdb to about 2019). The library was built by means of the immunoSEQ multiplex PCR assay. RNA was extracted with the RNeasy kit and roughly 0.5 to 1 ug was reverse transcribed using random hexamers. TCRdb reprocessed the public reads (quality trimming at Q25 with fastp, clone calling with MiXCR) and kept in-frame beta chains. Every entry covers one CDR3 protein and lists the most common genes and DNA from its rows. This sample is represented by 55,000 to 85,000 distinct CDR3 sequences; approximately 96% of them were singletons. The ten largest clones represent 0.11% of the sample. Sequencing was done on a sample of CD4+ T cells from PBMCs. These receptors all stem from a human donor with multiple sclerosis.

Notes on this clonotype: No DNA is shown, since the ends of the CDR3 on it are uncertain; the CDR3 is the one TCRdb lists. The chain uses TRBV5-6 and TRBJ1-1; the table calls TRBD1, which could not be checked here. The CDR3 is 12 residues long, counting both termini. From germline, CDR1 is SGHDT and CDR2 YYEEEE. CDR3 sequence: CASSRPVGGGSF.

DNA of the CDR3: TGTGCCAGCAGCTGGAGTCGGGGGGCGTACAATGAGCAGTTCTTC. It translates to CASSWSRGAYNEQFF. This chain joins TRBV7-2 and TRBJ2-1, with D maybe TRBD2 (7 bases). Germline-derived CDR1 and CDR2 are SGHTA and FQGNSA. This CDR3 is 15 amino acids long. Trimming took off 4 bases at V and 4 bases at J, with 14 bases between the two ends.

The genes are TRBV20-1 and TRBJ2-1, with D possibly being TRBD2 (7 bases). Deletions cut 6 bases from V and 4 bases from J, with 13 bases between. CDR1 is DFQATT and CDR2 is SNEGSKA in the germline V gene (reference sequence). This CDR3 contains 13 residues. The CDR3 nucleotides read TGCAGTGCGCAGGGAGGGGGGTACAATGAGCAGTTCTTC. It encodes CSAQGGGYNEQFF.

The chain recombines TRBV12-3 or TRBV12-4 with TRBJ2-3, with D possibly being TRBD1 (6 bases). The V gene lost 8 bases and the J gene lost 2 bases, with 11 bases spanning the gap. The CDR3 length is 13 residues. CDR3 protein: CASGQFHTDTQYF. CDR3 DNA: TGTGCCAGCGGACAGTTTCACACAGATACGCAGTATTTT.

In regard to this clonotype: A junction end diverges from the germline sequence, so it may reflect a read error. The chain is built from TRBV7-7 and TRBJ2-5; a possible D gene is TRBD1 (5 bases). Germline loops: CDR1 SSHAT, CDR2 FNYEAQ (reference sequence). This CDR3 has 13 amino acids. Here the CDR3 reads CASSRDREETQYF. CDR3 DNA sequence: TGTGCTAGCAGCCGTGACAGAGAAGAGACCCAGTACTTC.

The genes are TRBV5-6 and TRBJ2-1, with D possibly matching TRBD1 (6 bases). V was trimmed by 0 bases and J by 5 bases, leaving 12 bases between them. CDR1 and CDR2 (germline): SGHDT, YYEEEE. This CDR3 comprises 15 residues. CDR3 amino acids: CASSLGQVIHNEQFF. CDR3 nucleotides: TGTGCCAGCAGCTTGGGACAGGTGATTCACAATGAGCAGTTCTTC.

The CDR3 DNA follows: TGTGCCAGCAGCCGGGACAGGAGGGCTCGAGAGACCCAGTACTTC. Translated: CASSRDRRARETQYF. The chain couples TRBV9 to TRBJ2-5; 8 bases are shared with TRBD1. CDR3 length equals 15 residues. Trimming removed 4 bases from V and 4 bases from J; junction bases left unmatched: 9. The germline gives CDR1 SGDLS, CDR2 YYNGEE.

This chain uses TRBV13 with TRBJ2-7; 8 bases align to TRBD1. Germline V gene lookup returns CDR1 PRHDT and CDR2 FYEKMQ (reference sequence). This CDR3 has 15 amino acids. The trim removed 5 bases at V and 3 bases at J, leaving 9 bases unmatched. CDR3 sequence reads: CASSPRAGTGYEQYF. CDR3 DNA sequence: TGTGCCAGCAGCCCGAGAGCCGGGACAGGCTACGAGCAGTACTTC.

The gene calls are TRBV5-6 and TRBJ2-1, with D perhaps matching TRBD1 (7 bases). The V and J ends lost 0 bases and 10 bases respectively, with 14 bases between them. CDR3 size: 14 residues. Germline V gives CDR1 SGHDT, CDR2 YYEEEE. CDR3 protein: CASSLAGGKTEQFF. Written as DNA, the CDR3 is TGTGCCAGCAGCTTGGCAGGGGGGAAAACGGAGCAGTTCTTC.

V gene TRBV4-3 combines with J gene TRBJ1-2; possibly TRBD1 for D (6 bases). CDR3 length: 15 amino acids. V lost 0 bases and J 7 bases, leaving 15 bases between the germline ends. CDR1 is LGHNA, CDR2 YSLEER, per germline. The DNA of the CDR3 is TGCGCCAGCAGCCAAGAAAACAGGGAGGTGGGTGGCTACACCTTC. Encoded protein: CASSQENREVGGYTF.

V usage is TRBV12-3 or TRBV12-4 and J usage is TRBJ1-5; D gene ambiguous. This CDR3 contains 14 residues. The germline V and J ends were trimmed by 6 bases and 6 bases, with 15 bases remaining between them. This CDR3 is CASSPVRLTQPQHF. CDR3 bases: TGTGCCAGCAGCCCCGTGCGCTTAACTCAGCCCCAGCATTTT.

The genes are TRBV5-1 and TRBJ1-1; 7 bases align to TRBD1. V shed 4 bases, J shed 7 bases, and the junction held 4 bases outside the gene matches. Per germline, CDR1 SGHRS and CDR2 YFSETQ. The CDR3 is made up of 12 amino acids. CDR3 sequence: CASSLGDSEAFF. The CDR3, as DNA: TGCGCCAGCAGCCTAGGGGACAGTGAAGCTTTCTTT.

The chain uses TRBV29-1 and TRBJ2-5; 11 bases are a match to TRBD2. This CDR3 is 14 amino acids long. Germline CDR1 and CDR2: SQVTM and ANQGSEA. V was clipped by 4 bases and J by 9 bases; unmatched bases: 10. The CDR3 sequence is CSVGGSGGERAQYF. As DNA, the CDR3 is TGCAGCGTTGGTGGTAGCGGGGGGGAGAGGGCCCAGTACTTC.

The J gene is TRBJ2-1, the V gene TRBV7-2, with TRBD1 matching over 8 bases. Germline values: CDR1 SGHTA, CDR2 FQGNSA. The length of the CDR3 is 16 residues. V lost 5 bases to trimming and J lost 1 base; unmatched junction nucleotides: 7. For the CDR3, the DNA is TGTGCCAGCAGCATAGGACAGGGTGAGTCCTACAATGAGCAGTTCTTC. As protein: CASSIGQGESYNEQFF.

This clonotype was seen a handful of times. The chain has TRBV12-3 or TRBV12-4 and TRBJ2-1; 7 positions match TRBD2. The CDR3 is 15 amino acids. V dropped 2 bases and J dropped 0; count of bases not matched to a gene: 1. In DNA form, the CDR3 reads TGTGCCAGCAGTTTATCGGGGGGCTCCTACAATGAGCAGTTCTTC. Translating it yields CASSLSGGSYNEQFF.

The rearrangement links TRBV7-9 to TRBJ2-7; 11 bases match TRBD1. The germline V gene encodes CDR1 SEHNR and CDR2 FQNEAQ (reference sequence). The CDR3 is 14 residues long. V was pared by 5 bases and J by 8 bases, with 8 bases of the junction left unmatched. The CDR3 sequence: CASSQWGTGGQQYF. The CDR3 coding sequence is TGTGCCAGCAGCCAATGGGGGACAGGGGGACAGCAGTACTTC.

This chain connects TRBV3-1 to TRBJ1-1; 8 bases match TRBD1. This CDR3 is built from 16 residues. Germline values: CDR1 LGHDT, CDR2 YNNKEL (reference sequence). The V segment lost 4 bases and the J segment 4 bases; nucleotides outside the gene matches: 11. The CDR3 spells CASSPNGQGSRTEAFF. The CDR3 DNA reads as TGTGCCAGCAGCCCCAATGGACAGGGCTCGCGCACTGAAGCTTTCTTT.

The chain joins TRBV29-1 to TRBJ2-1; 10 bases align to TRBD2. This CDR3 is 15 amino acids long. The germline V gene encodes CDR1 SQVTM and CDR2 ANQGSEA. The J segment lost 0 bases and the V segment lost 4 bases, leaving 3 bases of the junction unmatched. CDR3 DNA: TGCAGCGTTGCGTCTAGCGGGGGCTCCTACAATGAGCAGTTCTTC. This encodes CSVASSGGSYNEQFF.

The rearrangement uses TRBV3-1 and TRBJ2-3; TRBD1 might be the D (6 bases). The CDR3 sequence is 14 residues long. The germline V gene has CDR1 LGHDT and CDR2 YNNKEL (reference sequence). V lost 4 bases, J lost 3 bases, and 11 bases lay in between. CDR3 bases: TGTGCCAGCAGCCTCAGGGGAAGGACAGATACGCAGTATTTT. Its translation: CASSLRGRTDTQYF.

CDR3 loop: CATTPRGLTNTEAFF. For the CDR3, the DNA is TGTGCCACCACCCCGAGGGGACTTACGAACACTGAAGCTTTCTTT. The V and J genes are TRBV15 and TRBJ1-1, with D tentatively TRBD1 (5 bases). V was clipped by 7 bases and J by 1 base, with 16 bases between them. Germline CDR1 and CDR2: LNHNV and YYDKDF (reference sequence). The CDR3 has 15 residues.